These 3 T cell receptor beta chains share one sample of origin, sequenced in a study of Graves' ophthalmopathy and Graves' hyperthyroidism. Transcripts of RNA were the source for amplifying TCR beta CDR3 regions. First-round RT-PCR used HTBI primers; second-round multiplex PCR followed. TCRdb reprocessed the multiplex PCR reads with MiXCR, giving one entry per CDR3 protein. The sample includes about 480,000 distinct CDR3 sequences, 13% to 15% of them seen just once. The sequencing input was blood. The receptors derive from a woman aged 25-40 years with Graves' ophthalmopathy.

This CDR3 is CASSQVRAPSETQYF. The CDR3 region has the DNA TGCGCCAGCAGCCAGGTCCGGGCCCCAAGTGAGACCCAGTACTTC. The chain combines TRBV4-1 with TRBJ2-5, with no clear D. Germline values: CDR1 MGHRA, CDR2 YSYEKL. V was clipped by 3 bases and J by 5 bases, with 16 bases between them. The CDR3 sequence is 15 residues long.

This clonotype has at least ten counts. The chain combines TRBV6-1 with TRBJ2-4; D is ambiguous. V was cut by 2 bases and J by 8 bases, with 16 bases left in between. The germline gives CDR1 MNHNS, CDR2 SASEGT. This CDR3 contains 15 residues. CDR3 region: CASSERPDDKDIQYF. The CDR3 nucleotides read TGTGCCAGCAGTGAAAGACCAGACGACAAGGACATTCAGTACTTC.

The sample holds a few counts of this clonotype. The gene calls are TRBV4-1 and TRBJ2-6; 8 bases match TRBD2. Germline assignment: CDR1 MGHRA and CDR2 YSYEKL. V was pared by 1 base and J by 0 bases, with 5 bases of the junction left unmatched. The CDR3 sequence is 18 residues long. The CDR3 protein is CASSQVFSGASGANVLTF. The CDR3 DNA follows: TGCGCCAGCAGCCAAGTTTTTAGCGGGGCCTCTGGGGCCAACGTCCTGACTTTC.